The source of this T cell receptor (beta chain) is a study of CD8+CD57+ T cells in acquired aplastic anemia. Study-level findings and limits: It was found that under 30 CD8+ CDR3 sequences were shared between patients and controls.

As concerns this clonotype: Antigen specificity is unknown.

Trimming shortened V by 7 bases and J by 5 bases, and 11 bases separated the two germline ends. There are 12 residues in the CDR3. Germline V gene lookup returns CDR1 SEHNR and CDR2 FQNEAQ (reference sequence). Genomic DNA was employed as the template in profiling TCR beta VDJ and CDR3. TCRdb re-called the reads with MiXCR, one entry per CDR3 protein. The sample includes some 240,000 distinct CDR3 sequences, 34% of them seen just once. This chain uses TRBV7-9 with TRBJ2-5; D call uncertain. This TCR was recovered from a human donor in good health, serving as a control. The sequenced sample was sorted CD4+, CD8+, or CD8+CD57+ T cells (not recorded which) from PBMCs. The chain's CDR3 is CASNPWAETQYF. Here the CDR3 DNA reads TGTGCCAGCAACCCTTGGGCTGAGACCCAGTACTTC.